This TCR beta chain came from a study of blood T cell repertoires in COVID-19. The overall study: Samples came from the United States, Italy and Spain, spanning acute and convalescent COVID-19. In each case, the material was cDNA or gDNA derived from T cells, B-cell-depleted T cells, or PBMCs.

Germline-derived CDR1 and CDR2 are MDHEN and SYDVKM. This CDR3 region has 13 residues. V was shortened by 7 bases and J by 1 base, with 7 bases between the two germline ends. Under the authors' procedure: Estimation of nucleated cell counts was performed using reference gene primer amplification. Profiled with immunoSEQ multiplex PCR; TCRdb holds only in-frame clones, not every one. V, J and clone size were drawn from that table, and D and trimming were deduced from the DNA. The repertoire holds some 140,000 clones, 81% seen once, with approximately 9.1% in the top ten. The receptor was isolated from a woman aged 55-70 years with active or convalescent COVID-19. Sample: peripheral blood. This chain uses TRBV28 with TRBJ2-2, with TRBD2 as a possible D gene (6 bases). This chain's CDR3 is CASMEGNTGELFF. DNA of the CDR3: TGTGCCAGCATGGAGGGGAACACCGGGGAGCTGTTTTTT.